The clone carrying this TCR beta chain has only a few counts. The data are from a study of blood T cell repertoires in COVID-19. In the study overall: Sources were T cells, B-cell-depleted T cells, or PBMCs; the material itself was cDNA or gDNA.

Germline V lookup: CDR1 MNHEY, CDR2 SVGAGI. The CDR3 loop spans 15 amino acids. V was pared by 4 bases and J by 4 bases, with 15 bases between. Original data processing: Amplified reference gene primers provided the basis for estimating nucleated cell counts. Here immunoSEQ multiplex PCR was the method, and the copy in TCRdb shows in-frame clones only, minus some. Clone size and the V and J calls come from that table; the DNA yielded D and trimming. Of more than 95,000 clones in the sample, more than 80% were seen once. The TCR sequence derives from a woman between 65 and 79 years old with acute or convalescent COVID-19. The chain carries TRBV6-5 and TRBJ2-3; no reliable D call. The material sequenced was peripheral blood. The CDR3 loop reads CASSSRTAMSDTQYF. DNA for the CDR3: TGTGCCAGCAGTTCAAGAACAGCAATGTCAGATACGCAGTATTTT.